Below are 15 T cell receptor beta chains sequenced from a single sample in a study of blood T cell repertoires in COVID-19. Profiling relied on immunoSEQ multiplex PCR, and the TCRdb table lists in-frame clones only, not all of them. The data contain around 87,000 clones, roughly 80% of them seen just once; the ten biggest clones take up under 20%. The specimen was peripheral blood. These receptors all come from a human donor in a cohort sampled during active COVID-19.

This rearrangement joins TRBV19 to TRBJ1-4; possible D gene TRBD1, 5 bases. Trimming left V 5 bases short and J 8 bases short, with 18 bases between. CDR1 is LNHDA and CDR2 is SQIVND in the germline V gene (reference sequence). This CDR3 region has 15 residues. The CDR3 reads CASSDPRGTDEKLFF. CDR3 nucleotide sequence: TGTGCCAGTAGTGATCCAAGGGGAACGGACGAAAAACTGTTTTTT.

The CDR3 nucleotides are TGCGCCAGCAGCCAAGATCGTCGGGGCGGGGGGCTTGAAAAACTGTTTTTT. Translating it yields CASSQDRRGGGLEKLFF. The chain links TRBV4-1 to TRBJ1-4, with D perhaps matching TRBD1 (6 bases). V was trimmed by 0 bases and J by 7 bases, leaving 18 bases between them. The CDR3 loop spans 17 amino acids. From germline, CDR1 is MGHRA and CDR2 YSYEKL.

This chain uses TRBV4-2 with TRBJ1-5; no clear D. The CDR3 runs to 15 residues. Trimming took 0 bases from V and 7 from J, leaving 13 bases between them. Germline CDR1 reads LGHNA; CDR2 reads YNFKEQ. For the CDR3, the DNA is TGTGCCAGCAGCCAAGAAGCGGGGAGAGGACAGCCCCAGCATTTT. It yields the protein CASSQEAGRGQPQHF.

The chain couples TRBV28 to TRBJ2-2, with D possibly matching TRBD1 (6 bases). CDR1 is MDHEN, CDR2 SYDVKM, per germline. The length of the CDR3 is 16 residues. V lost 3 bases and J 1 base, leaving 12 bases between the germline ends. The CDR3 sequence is CASSFSRGQNTGELFF. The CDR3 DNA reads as TGTGCCAGCAGTTTTAGCAGGGGACAGAACACCGGGGAGCTGTTTTTT. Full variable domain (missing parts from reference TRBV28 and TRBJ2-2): DVKVTQSSRYLVKRTGEKVFLECVQDMDHENMFWYRQDPGLGLRLIYFSYDVKMKEKGDIPEGYSVSREKKERFSLILESASTNQTSMYLCASSFSRGQNTGELFFGEGSRLTVL.

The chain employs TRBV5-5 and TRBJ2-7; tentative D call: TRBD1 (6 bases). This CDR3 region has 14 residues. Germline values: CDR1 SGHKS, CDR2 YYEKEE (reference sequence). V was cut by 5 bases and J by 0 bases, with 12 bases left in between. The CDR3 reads CASSGQGSSYEQYF. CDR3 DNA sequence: TGTGCCAGCAGTGGTCAGGGGTCCTCCTACGAGCAGTACTTC.

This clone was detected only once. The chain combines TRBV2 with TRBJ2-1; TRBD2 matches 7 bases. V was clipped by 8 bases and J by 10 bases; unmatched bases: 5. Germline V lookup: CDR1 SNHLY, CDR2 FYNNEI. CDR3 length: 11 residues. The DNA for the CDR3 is TGTGCCAGCCGGGAGGTGTGGGAGCAGTTCTTC. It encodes CASREVWEQFF.

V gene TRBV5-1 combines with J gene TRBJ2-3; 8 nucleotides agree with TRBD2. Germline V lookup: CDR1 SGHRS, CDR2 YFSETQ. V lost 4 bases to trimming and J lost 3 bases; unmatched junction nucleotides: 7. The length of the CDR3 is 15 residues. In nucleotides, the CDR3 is TGCGCCAGCAGCACCAGCGGGAGAGGGACAGATACGCAGTATTTT. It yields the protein CASSTSGRGTDTQYF.

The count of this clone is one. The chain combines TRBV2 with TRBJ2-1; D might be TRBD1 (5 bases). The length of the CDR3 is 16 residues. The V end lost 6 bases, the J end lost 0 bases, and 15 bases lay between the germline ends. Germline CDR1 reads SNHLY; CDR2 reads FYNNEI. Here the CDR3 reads CASRKDRQSSYNEQFF. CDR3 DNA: TGTGCCAGCAGAAAAGACAGACAAAGCTCCTACAATGAGCAGTTCTTC.

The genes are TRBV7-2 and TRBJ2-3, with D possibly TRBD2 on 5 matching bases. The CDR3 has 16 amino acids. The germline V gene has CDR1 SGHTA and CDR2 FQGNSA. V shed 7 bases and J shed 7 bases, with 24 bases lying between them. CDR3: CASKKGRERFDNTQYF. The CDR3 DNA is TGTGCCAGCAAAAAAGGGAGAGAGAGATTCGATAATACGCAGTATTTT.

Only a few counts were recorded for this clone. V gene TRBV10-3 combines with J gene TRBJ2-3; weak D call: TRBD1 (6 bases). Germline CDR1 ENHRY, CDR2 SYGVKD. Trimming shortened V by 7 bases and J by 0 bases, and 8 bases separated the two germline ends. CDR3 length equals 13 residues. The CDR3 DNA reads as TGTGCCATCAAACAGGGTAGCACAGATACGCAGTATTTT. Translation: CAIKQGSTDTQYF.

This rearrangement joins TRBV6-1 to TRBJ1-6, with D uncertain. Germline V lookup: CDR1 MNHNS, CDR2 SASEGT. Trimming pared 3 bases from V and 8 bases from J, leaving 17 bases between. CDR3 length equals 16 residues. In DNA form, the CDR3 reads TGTGCCAGCAGTGAGATCGGGAAACTGGGGTATTCACCCCTCCACTTT. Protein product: CASSEIGKLGYSPLHF.

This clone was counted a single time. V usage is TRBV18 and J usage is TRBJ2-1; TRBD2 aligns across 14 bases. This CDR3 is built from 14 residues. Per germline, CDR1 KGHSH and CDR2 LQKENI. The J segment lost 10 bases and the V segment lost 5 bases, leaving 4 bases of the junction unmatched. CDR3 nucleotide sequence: TGTGCCAGCTCAGGGACTAGCGGGAGCGGGGAGCAGTTCTTC. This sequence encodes CASSGTSGSGEQFF.

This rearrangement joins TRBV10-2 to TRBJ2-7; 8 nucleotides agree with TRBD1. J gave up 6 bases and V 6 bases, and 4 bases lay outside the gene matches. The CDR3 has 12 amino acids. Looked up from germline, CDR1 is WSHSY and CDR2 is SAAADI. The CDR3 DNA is TGCGCCAGCAGCTCAGGGGGCGGCGAGCAGTACTTC. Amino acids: CASSSGGGEQYF.

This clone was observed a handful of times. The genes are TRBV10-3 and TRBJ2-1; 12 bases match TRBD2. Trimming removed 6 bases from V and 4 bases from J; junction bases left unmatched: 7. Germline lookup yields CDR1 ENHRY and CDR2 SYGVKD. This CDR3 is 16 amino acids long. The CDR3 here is CAIRGTSGGPYNEQFF. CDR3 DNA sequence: TGTGCCATCAGGGGAACTAGCGGGGGGCCTTACAATGAGCAGTTCTTC.

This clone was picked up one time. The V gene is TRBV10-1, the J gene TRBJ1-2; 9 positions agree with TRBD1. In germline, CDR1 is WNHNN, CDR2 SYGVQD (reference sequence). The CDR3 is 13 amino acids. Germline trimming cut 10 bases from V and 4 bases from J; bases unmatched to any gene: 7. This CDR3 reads CAIGTGPIYGYTF. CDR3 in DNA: TGCGCCATCGGGACAGGGCCCATCTATGGCTACACCTTC.